These 14 T cell receptor beta chains were all obtained from the same sample, sequenced in a study of technical replicates of blood from a few donors (dated by TCRdb to the late 2010s). The method was the immunoSEQ multiplex PCR assay. The clones in this table, taken by TCRdb from immuneACCESS, are in-frame only. Not every clone is retained; where verified, under half of the shortfall comes from an unresolved V gene, and the cause of the rest is unknown. A total of roughly 15,000 clones appear in this sample, 80% of them only once. The ten largest clones represent roughly 13% of the sample. The sample consisted of PBMCs. The receptors shown here come from a human donor in good health.

A word on this clone: At the DNA level, this CDR3 is encoded by other sequences in the same sample as well. The chain combines TRBV15 with TRBJ2-5; 10 bases are shared with TRBD1. Trimming took 0 bases from V and 5 from J; bases not matched to a gene: 6. Germline values: CDR1 LNHNV, CDR2 YYDKDF (reference sequence). CDR3 size: 16 residues. Written as DNA, the CDR3 is TGTGCCACCAGCAGAGACCGGGGACAGGGGAGGGAGACCCAGTACTTC. Translating gives CATSRDRGQGRETQYF.

The V and J genes are TRBV7-9 and TRBJ1-1, with TRBD1 as a possible D gene (5 bases). V gave up 8 bases and J gave up 11 bases, with 15 bases separating them. This CDR3 contains 11 residues. Looked up from germline, CDR1 is SEHNR and CDR2 is FQNEAQ (reference sequence). The CDR3 nucleotides read TGTGCCAGCCAAAAGGGTGGGGGGGCTTTCTTT. Translated, it gives CASQKGGGAFF.

The sample holds one count of this clone. V is TRBV14 and J is TRBJ1-4, with 10 positions matching TRBD1. The germline V gene has CDR1 SGHDN and CDR2 FVKESK. The trim removed 4 bases at V and 2 bases at J, leaving 4 bases unmatched. CDR3 length equals 16 residues. The CDR3 nucleotides are TGTGCCAGCAGCCCCCGGACAGGGGGTACTAATGAAAAACTGTTTTTT. This gives the protein CASSPRTGGTNEKLFF.

The gene calls are TRBV11-2 and TRBJ1-3; TRBD1 agrees at 7 bases. Trimming took 1 base from V and 1 from J; bases not matched to a gene: 7. Germline CDR1 SGHAT, CDR2 FQNNGV. The CDR3 extends over 17 amino acids. CDR3 sequence (DNA): TGTGCCAGCAGCTTAGTTGGGGGGACAGATTCTGGAAACACCATATATTTT. Amino acids: CASSLVGGTDSGNTIYF.

The chain recombines TRBV6-5 with TRBJ2-1, with 10 bases aligning to TRBD2. CDR3 length: 16 amino acids. Germline lookup yields CDR1 MNHEY and CDR2 SVGAGI. The V and J ends lost 1 base and 8 bases, in that order; junction bases with no gene match: 8. DNA for the CDR3: TGTGCCAGCAGTTACTTAGCGGGAGGATCAGCTCATGAGCAGTTCTTC. Translation: CASSYLAGGSAHEQFF.

The rearrangement links TRBV19 to TRBJ1-3; a weak D match, TRBD1 (5 bases). The length of the CDR3 is 15 residues. In germline, CDR1 is LNHDA, CDR2 SQIVND (reference sequence). Trimming took off 4 bases at V and 0 bases at J, with 10 bases between the two ends. CDR3 sequence: CASSTNQGSGNTIYF. The CDR3 region has the DNA TGTGCCAGTAGTACCAATCAGGGCTCTGGAAACACCATATATTTT.

The genes are TRBV6-1 and TRBJ2-2; TRBD2 matches at 13 bases. Germline lookup yields CDR1 MNHNS and CDR2 SASEGT. The CDR3 runs 14 residues. V dropped 10 bases and J dropped 6; count of bases not matched to a gene: 5. The DNA of the CDR3 is TGTGCCACTATACTAGCGGGGGGGTCCGGGGAGCTGTTTTTT. This translates into CATILAGGSGELFF.

The chain's CDR3 is CASSEFQGEDGYTF. As DNA, the CDR3 is TGTGCCAGCAGTGAATTCCAGGGGGAGGATGGCTACACCTTC. This rearrangement joins TRBV6-1 to TRBJ1-2; 7 bases align to TRBD1. This CDR3 has 14 amino acids. Looked up from germline, CDR1 is MNHNS and CDR2 is SASEGT. J gave up 6 bases and V 2 bases, and 6 bases lay outside the gene matches.

The CDR3 DNA reads TGTGCCAGCAGCCTAGGGACAGGTCAATTTGAAGCTTTCTTT. Encoded protein: CASSLGTGQFEAFF. V usage is TRBV11-2 and J usage is TRBJ1-1; 8 nucleotides align to TRBD1. From germline, CDR1 is SGHAT and CDR2 FQNNGV. This CDR3 comprises 14 residues. V lost 5 bases, J lost 7 bases, and 9 bases stayed unmatched.

The chain uses TRBV7-9 and TRBJ2-7, with 9 bases aligning to TRBD2. The CDR3 has 15 residues. Losses at the gene ends were 5 bases for V and 4 bases for J; bases not matched to a gene: 9. Germline V gene sequence: CDR1 SEHNR, CDR2 FQNEAQ (reference sequence). The CDR3 region has the DNA TGTGCCAGCAGCGCCCGGACTAGCGAGGGGTACGAGCAGTACTTC. Translated, it gives CASSARTSEGYEQYF.

The chain combines TRBV29-1 with TRBJ1-1; D ambiguous. V lost 8 bases to trimming and J lost 0 bases, with 7 bases between them. The length of the CDR3 is 11 residues. CDR1 and CDR2 (germline): SQVTM, ANQGSEA. The CDR3 nucleotides are TGCAGCCTCGTAGTGAACACTGAAGCTTTCTTT. Amino acids: CSLVVNTEAFF.

The chain employs TRBV2 and TRBJ2-3, with 8 bases lining up with TRBD1. The ends lost 5 bases at V and 5 bases at J; junction bases unmatched: 3. The V gene's germline CDR1 is SNHLY and CDR2 FYNNEI. This CDR3 is 13 amino acids long. The CDR3 loop reads CASSKQGGDTQYF. Written as DNA, the CDR3 is TGTGCCAGCAGTAAACAGGGGGGAGATACGCAGTATTTT.

V gene TRBV27 combines with J gene TRBJ2-7, with a possible D match to TRBD2 (6 bases). This CDR3 comprises 17 residues. V was clipped by 6 bases and J by 2 bases, with 23 bases between them. CDR1 MNHEY and CDR2 SMNVEV come from the germline V gene (reference sequence). The CDR3 sequence is CASSSIYPEGSAYEQYF. The CDR3 nucleotides read TGTGCCAGCAGCTCCATCTACCCGGAGGGGAGTGCCTACGAGCAGTACTTC.

J is TRBJ2-7 and V is TRBV29-1; TRBD1 might be the D (6 bases). Germline values: CDR1 SQVTM, CDR2 ANQGSEA. The CDR3 extends over 12 amino acids. V gave up 6 bases and J gave up 2 bases, with 11 bases separating them. CDR3 region: CSVGGQTYEQYF. The DNA for the CDR3 is TGCAGCGTAGGGGGACAAACCTACGAGCAGTACTTC.